These T cell receptor beta chains were read from a single sample in a study of blood T cell repertoires in COVID-19. Sequenced by immunoSEQ multiplex PCR; TCRdb stores in-frame clones only, minus some. The repertoire includes fewer than 200,000 clones, 80% to 90% of them detected once, and around an eighth sits in the top ten. The sequenced sample was peripheral blood. The source of these receptors is a woman between 65 and 79 years old with COVID-19, enrolled during active disease. The CDR3 runs from the conserved cysteine through the conserved F or W. The D gene is left open where the match is weak. Not all rows give a size; the values are once, few, many and, for expanded clones, a class.

J	size	D	V	DNA	CDR3
TRBJ1-1	-	TRBD1	TRBV9	TGTGCCAGCAGCGTAGCCCCCGGGACAGGGGGCGGCATGAACACTGAAGCTTTCTTT	CASSVAPGTGGGMNTEAFF
TRBJ2-7	-	TRBD2	TRBV11-2	TGTGCCAGCAGCTTACGGACTAGCGGGAGGGCCTTTATGTCCTACGAGCAGTACTTC	CASSLRTSGRAFMSYEQYF
TRBJ2-1	-	TRBD2	TRBV19	TGTGCCAGTAGGGTCAGACTAGCGGGAGGTAATGAGCAGTTCTTC	CASRVRLAGGNEQFF
TRBJ1-5	-	TRBD1	TRBV19	TGTGCCAGTAATCGACAGGGATACAATCAGCCCCAGCATTTT	CASNRQGYNQPQHF
TRBJ2-1	-	TRBD2	TRBV19	TGTGCCAGTAGTATTGTTGGCGGGAGGGGCAATGAGCAGTTCTTC	CASSIVGGRGNEQFF
TRBJ1-5	-	-	TRBV28	TGTGCCAGCAGACCACAGGGTATTAGCAATCAGCCCCAGCATTTT	CASRPQGISNQPQHF
TRBJ1-4	-	-	TRBV3-1/TRBV3-2	TGTGCCAGCAGCCAATTTGTCACAGGGAATGAAAAACTGTTTTTT	CASSQFVTGNEKLFF
TRBJ1-6	few	TRBD1	TRBV28	TGTGCCTTGGGGACAGGGAATAATTCACCCCTCCACTTT	CALGTGNNSPLHF
TRBJ2-7	few	TRBD1	TRBV7-8	TGTGCCAGCAGCTTAGATACAGGGGGCTACGAGCAGTACTTC	CASSLDTGGYEQYF
TRBJ1-6	-	-	TRBV7-8	TGTGCCAGCAGCTTACCCCCGACACCCGGGGTTTCACCCCTCCACTTT	CASSLPPTPGVSPLHF
TRBJ2-3	-	-	TRBV7-2	TGTGCCAGCAGGGCCCAGGGAACTAGCACAGATACGCAGTATTTT	CASRAQGTSTDTQYF
TRBJ2-2	-	-	TRBV29-1	TGCAGCGGGGGTCCAGGACAGCTAAACACCGGGGAGCTGTTTTTT	CSGGPGQLNTGELFF
TRBJ2-7	-	-	TRBV5-1	TGCGCCAGCAGCTTGGGCGGCGAGTTAGACGAGCAGTACTTC	CASSLGGELDEQYF
TRBJ2-1	-	-	TRBV6-1	TGTGCCAGCAGTGAGGGGGCCGTTGAGCAGTTCTTC	CASSEGAVEQFF
TRBJ2-2	-	TRBD2	TRBV5-1	TGCGCCAGCAGCTCAGGGACGGGAGGGCCGTTTACCGGGGAGCTGTTTTTT	CASSSGTGGPFTGELFF
TRBJ1-2	-	-	TRBV6-1	TGTGCCAGCAGTGATCCTCAGGGTGGCTACACCTTC	CASSDPQGGYTF
TRBJ1-2	-	-	TRBV2	TGTGCCAGCAGCGCGAGCAGGGAATATGGCTACACCTTC	CASSASREYGYTF
TRBJ1-5	-	-	TRBV27	TGTGCCAGCGCCTACAGGGAGAGCAATCAGCCCCAGCATTTT	CASAYRESNQPQHF